This is a list of T cell receptor beta chains from one sample in a study of post-analysis software for immune sequencing data. TCRdb passed the PCR reads through MiXCR, listing each CDR3 protein once. The sample has fewer than 850,000 distinct CDR3 sequences; roughly 50% are singletons. Material: blood. These receptors came from a girl aged 10-17 years with multiple sclerosis. Each CDR3 is given with its conserved first and last residue. The D gene is left open where the match is weak. Size is stated for part of the rows, as once, few or many counts, or as a class when the clone is expanded.

j_call v_call clone_size d_call cdr3_nt cdr3_aa
TRBJ2-1 TRBV20-1 NA NA TGCAGTGCTAGAGTTGCCGGGACGTATTACAATGAGCAGTTCTTC CSARVAGTYYNEQFF
TRBJ1-6 TRBV27 NA TRBD1 TGTGCCAGCAGTAAGGGACAGCCAAGCTCCTATAATTCACCCCTCCACTTT CASSKGQPSSYNSPLHF
TRBJ2-5 TRBV6-6 NA NA TGTGCCAGCAGTTACCTAATCCGGACAGAACAAGAGACCCAGTACTTC CASSYLIRTEQETQYF
TRBJ2-1 TRBV27 NA TRBD1 TGTGCCAGCAGTTTATGGGACAGCCCGGGGAATGAGCAGTTCTTC CASSLWDSPGNEQFF
TRBJ2-3 TRBV4-3 NA TRBD2 TGCGCCAGCAGCCACGAACTAGCGGAGGATACGCAGTATTTT CASSHELAEDTQYF
TRBJ1-1 TRBV29-1 NA NA TGCAGCGTCCTACAGGGGAACACTGAAGCTTTCTTT CSVLQGNTEAFF
TRBJ2-7 TRBV20-1 few TRBD2 TGCAGTGCTAGAGATAGTCTAGCGGGAGCCTACGAGCAGTACTTC CSARDSLAGAYEQYF
TRBJ2-7 TRBV6-6 NA TRBD2 TGTGCCAGCAGTCCCCTAGCGGGAGAGGGGTCCTACGAGCAGTACTTC CASSPLAGEGSYEQYF
TRBJ2-7 TRBV29-1 few NA TGCAGCGTTATTGGCACGATCTCCTACGAGCAGTACTTC CSVIGTISYEQYF
TRBJ2-1 TRBV4-2 NA NA TGTGCCAGCAGCCAAGGCCTAGCGATGAATGAGCAGTTCTTC CASSQGLAMNEQFF
TRBJ2-1 TRBV29-1 few TRBD2 TGCAGCGTTGAAGCCGGGGCTAGCGGGACCATTTCTTACAATGAGCAGTTCTTC CSVEAGASGTISYNEQFF
TRBJ2-7 TRBV5-1 NA TRBD1 TGCGCCAGCAGCTTGAACAGGGGGAACGAGCAGTACTTC CASSLNRGNEQYF
TRBJ2-5 TRBV12-3/TRBV12-4 NA NA TGTGCCAGCAGTACTTTTAGGAAGTTCCAAGAGACCCAGTACTTC CASSTFRKFQETQYF
TRBJ2-7 TRBV15 few NA TGTGCCACCAGCAGAGATCAAGGCAGGGGTGGGGTCGAGCAGTACTTC CATSRDQGRGGVEQYF
TRBJ2-3 TRBV24-1 NA NA TGTGCCACCGCCCGGTCGGATACGCAGTATTTT CATARSDTQYF
TRBJ1-4 TRBV28 few TRBD1 TGTGCCAGCAGTTTATGGGCGGGACAGACTAATGAAAAACTGTTTTTT CASSLWAGQTNEKLFF
TRBJ2-1 TRBV18 once NA TGTGCCAGCTCACCCCTAGGACTCCCCGCCTACAATGAGCAGTTCTTC CASSPLGLPAYNEQFF
TRBJ2-7 TRBV6-5 NA TRBD2 TGTGCCAGCAGCCCCTTGGGGGAAGGACTAGCGGGAGTCGAGCAGTACTTC CASSPLGEGLAGVEQYF
TRBJ2-3 TRBV7-8 NA NA TGTGCCAGCAGCTCCCTTATTGGAGGGGAAAGCACAGATACGCAGTATTTT CASSSLIGGESTDTQYF
TRBJ2-7 TRBV12-3/TRBV12-4 NA NA TGTGCCAGCAGCCCCACCGAGGGGTACGAGCAGTACTTC CASSPTEGYEQYF
TRBJ2-5 TRBV12-3/TRBV12-4 NA NA TGTGCCAGCAGTTTCGTGACTCCCATGACGACCCAGTACTTC CASSFVTPMTTQYF
TRBJ2-1 TRBV12-3/TRBV12-4 NA NA TGTGCCAGCAGTTTCGAGGGTGGCGGCAGGGTGGACAATGAGCAGTTCTTC CASSFEGGGRVDNEQFF
TRBJ1-1 TRBV28 NA TRBD1 TGTGCCAGCAGTTTACACGGACAGGGGGTTCGGACTGAAGCTTTCTTT CASSLHGQGVRTEAFF
TRBJ2-5 TRBV9 few TRBD1 TGTGCCAGCAGCGTAGTGACAGGGGGAGAGCAGTACTTC CASSVVTGGEQYF
TRBJ2-1 TRBV21-1 NA NA TGTGCCAGCAGCAAAACTAGCGGCGGAAGTGGATCCTACAATGAGCAGTTCTTC CASSKTSGGSGSYNEQFF
TRBJ2-2 TRBV19 NA TRBD2 TGTGCCAGTAATGAGGGACTAGCGGGAGAAGGGGCCGGGGAGCTGTTTTTT CASNEGLAGEGAGELFF
TRBJ2-4 TRBV15 NA NA TGTGCCACCAGCAGAGTGGTCGCCCGGGGTAGAAACATTCAGTACTTC CATSRVVARGRNIQYF
TRBJ2-3 TRBV7-9 NA TRBD2 TGTGCCAGCACCCCGAGTAGCGGGACTACGCAGTATTTT CASTPSSGTTQYF
TRBJ2-5 TRBV29-1 NA TRBD2 TGCAGCGTTGGGGCGCCAGCGGGAGCTTCGACCCAGTACTTC CSVGAPAGASTQYF
TRBJ2-3 TRBV12-3/TRBV12-4 few TRBD2 TGTGCCAGCACCTCCGGACTAGCGGCTTACACAGATACGCAGTATTTT CASTSGLAAYTDTQYF
TRBJ2-5 TRBV5-1 NA TRBD2 TGCGCCAGCAGCTTGGTCCTAGCGGGAGATAAAGAGACCCAGTACTTC CASSLVLAGDKETQYF
TRBJ1-1 TRBV5-1 few TRBD1 TGCGCCAGCAGCTCTACAGGGGGCGATACTGAAGCTTTCTTT CASSSTGGDTEAFF
TRBJ2-1 TRBV5-6 NA TRBD2 TGTGCCACTTACACTAGCGGGGGCTCCTACAATGAGCAGTTCTTC CATYTSGGSYNEQFF
TRBJ2-3 TRBV7-2 NA NA TGTGCCAGCAGCGGACAAGGAAGATTTACAGATACGCAGTATTTT CASSGQGRFTDTQYF
TRBJ1-5 TRBV27 NA NA TGTGCCAGCAGCATGGCTTATAGCAATCAGCCCCAGCATTTT CASSMAYSNQPQHF
TRBJ2-7 TRBV7-2 NA TRBD2 TGTGCCAGCAGCTCCTTAGCGGGAGGGGCCTACGAGCAGTACTTC CASSSLAGGAYEQYF
TRBJ1-1 TRBV4-2 NA NA TGTGCCAGCAGCCGTAGGGGGGCAGGGATGAACACTGAAGCTTTCTTT CASSRRGAGMNTEAFF
TRBJ1-2 TRBV7-9 few NA TGTGCCAGCAGCTTAGTGGTGGACCCTCACCCGGGCTATGGCTACACCTTC CASSLVVDPHPGYGYTF
TRBJ1-5 TRBV24-1 NA NA TGTGCCACCAGTGAGCCCCAAACAGGCGCCAGAGTTCAGCCCCAGCATTTT CATSEPQTGARVQPQHF
TRBJ2-7 TRBV27 NA TRBD2 TGTGCCAGCAGTCCCTCAACGTTATGGACTAGCTACTACGAGCAGTACTTC CASSPSTLWTSYYEQYF
TRBJ2-1 TRBV24-1 NA TRBD1 TGTGCCACCAGTGCAACGGGATCACAGGGGATATTCAATGAGCAGTTCTTC CATSATGSQGIFNEQFF
TRBJ2-7 TRBV12-3/TRBV12-4 NA NA TGTGCCAGCAGTTTTGGGCGAAGCGGTTACGAGCAGTACTTC CASSFGRSGYEQYF
TRBJ2-5 TRBV5-1 NA TRBD2 TGCGCCAGCAGCAGGACTAGCGGGAGCCAGCAAGAGACCCAGTACTTC CASSRTSGSQQETQYF
TRBJ2-1 TRBV7-2 few TRBD1 TGTGCCAGCGGGACAGTCTCCCTGGCTGAGCAGTTCTTC CASGTVSLAEQFF
TRBJ1-2 TRBV27 NA NA TGTGCCAGCAGCCCCAGCGACTTAGGGGGGAGAAGCTACACCTTC CASSPSDLGGRSYTF
TRBJ2-4 TRBV3-1 few TRBD2 TGTGCCAGCAGCCCCCTAGACGTAGCGGGAGCGGGCAAAAACATTCAGTACTTC CASSPLDVAGAGKNIQYF
TRBJ2-7 TRBV7-2 many NA TGTGCCAGCAGCTTAGTCGGCGGGGCCAGCTACGAGCAGTACTTC CASSLVGGASYEQYF
TRBJ2-2 TRBV2 NA TRBD2 TGTGCCAGCATAGGGCTAGCGGGGAAGAACACCGGGGAGCTGTTTTTT CASIGLAGKNTGELFF
TRBJ2-1 TRBV28 NA TRBD2 TGTGCCAGCAGTATGGGCGGGAGGGCCTCGAATGAGCAGTTCTTC CASSMGGRASNEQFF
TRBJ1-2 TRBV9 NA NA TGTGCCAGCAGCGTAGCTGAGGGGTTCCATGGCTACACCTTC CASSVAEGFHGYTF
TRBJ2-1 TRBV5-1 few TRBD2 TGCGCCAGCTCCCTAGCGGGAGGCGACAATGAGCAGTTCTTC CASSLAGGDNEQFF
TRBJ2-1 TRBV19 NA NA TGTGCCAGTAGTACGAAGCGGAACAATGAGCAGTTCTTC CASSTKRNNEQFF
TRBJ1-2 TRBV28 NA NA TGTGCCAGCAGTTTACGGCGGGACTATGGCTACACCTTC CASSLRRDYGYTF
TRBJ2-7 TRBV7-3 NA NA TGTGCCAGCAGCCCGGAGGGGGCGCGCGAGCAGTACTTC CASSPEGAREQYF
TRBJ2-1 TRBV6-2/TRBV6-3 few NA TGTGCCAGCACAGCGTTTATCGGGAATGAGCAGTTCTTC CASTAFIGNEQFF
TRBJ2-5 TRBV4-3 NA TRBD2 TGCGCCAGCAGCCGAACGGGAGGGCCATATGAGACCCAGTACTTC CASSRTGGPYETQYF
TRBJ2-5 TRBV12-3/TRBV12-4 many NA TGTGCCAGCAGCCATAAAGAGACCCAGTACTTC CASSHKETQYF
TRBJ2-5 TRBV20-1 few NA TGCAGTGCTAGTCTCCCCTATAGAGTCCAAGAGACCCAGTACTTC CSASLPYRVQETQYF
TRBJ2-3 TRBV6-2/TRBV6-3 few NA TGTGCCAGCAGTTATGACGGAGCTAGCACAGATACGCAGTATTTT CASSYDGASTDTQYF
TRBJ1-1 TRBV2 NA NA TGTGCCAGCATCCAGGTTGGCACTGAAGCTTTCTTT CASIQVGTEAFF